This T cell receptor (beta chain) was identified in a study of T cell responses to AZD1222 COVID-19 vaccine. The wider study: Second-dose recipients at about 4 or about 12 weeks were treated as one pooled group.

Findings and limits, study-wide: The study found vaccine-associated CD4 TCRs spanning spike, dominant at 160-218 and 743-854. A rise in Spike-specific TCR breadth and depth followed two AZD1222 doses. Clonal diversity may have been underestimated in mostly white British donors.

The data were produced by immunoSEQ multiplex PCR, yet TCRdb's version contains in-frame clones alone and is incomplete. Of about 83,000 clones listed, roughly 83% are singletons. A remark on this clone: Its specificity is not known.

V lost 5 bases and J lost 7, with 18 bases in between. This CDR3 spans 14 amino acids. The germline V gene encodes CDR1 MDHEN and CDR2 SYDVKM. This chain links TRBV28 with TRBJ2-7; a possible D gene is TRBD2 (6 bases). This TCR was recovered from an adult in good health. The sequencing here drew on peripheral blood, taken on day 0 of AZD1222 vaccination. CDR3 sequence (DNA): TGTGCCAGCAGTCCCCCCGGGAGTGGCGGGGAGCAGTACTTC. It specifies CASSPPGSGGEQYF.